What follows is one TCR beta chain and its context. Its binding antigen is unknown. Base qualities are not recorded, but no much larger clone differs from it by a single base. RNA was extracted using the RNeasy kit, and roughly 0.5 to 1 microgram was reverse transcribed with random hexamers. The immunoSEQ multiplex PCR assay, which covers 54 Vbeta and 13 Jbeta segments, was used to amplify TCR beta CDR3 regions. Bias from PCR amplification was corrected by using a synthetic template baseline for primer optimization and for computational correction. The authors' analysis ran thus. Reads were annotated to V, D and J genes according to IMGT and were analyzed with immunoSEQ Analyzer, with only productive sequences retained. Clonality was calculated as one minus the Shannon entropy normalized by log2 of the number of productive unique sequences. For each patient and control, public and private clones were evaluated among the 100 most prevalent clones. Clones were defined as Susac-specific when absent from the healthy and MS cohorts, from roughly 1,100 published viral clones and from other ImmuneACCESS disease sequences. The public sequencing data were trimmed at Q25 with fastp and processed into clonotypes with MiXCR by TCRdb, which kept only in-frame beta chains. Each CDR3 protein appears once, grouped with its most common genes and DNA. For this entry, the V and J calls and clone size follow TCRdb and not the study's own pipeline. In this sample the table shows about 280,000 distinct CDR3 sequences, 70% to 90% of which occur a single time. Together, the top ten hold approximately 0.11% of the sample.

Peripheral blood CD8+ and CD4+ T cells from healthy donors, Susac syndrome patients and multiple sclerosis patients were profiled using high-throughput TCR beta sequencing. The multiple sclerosis controls were treatment-naive patients who had stable or active relapsing-remitting disease and met the revised McDonald criteria. Bulk CD8+ and CD4+ T cells were purified magnetically by negative isolation, whereas CD8+ TEMRA cells were enriched by FACS. Blood was collected in EDTA tubes and processed within 24 hours, with PBMCs isolated through density gradient centrifugation. PBMCs intended for TCR sequencing were cryopreserved in liquid nitrogen and thawed later in a water bath at 37 degrees C. The sorted or isolated CD4+, CD8+ and CD8+ TEMRA cells had a purity of 90% or higher. CDR1 and CDR2 are read off the germline V gene as SNHLY and FYNNEI. Including the terminal cysteine and phenylalanine, the CDR3 comprises 12 residues. Only the CDR3 DNA stays, 36 bases, in frame from base 1. Relative to germline, V is missing 3 bases and J is missing 10 bases, with 3 bases of the junction outside any gene match.

This entry belongs to a study of CD8 T cells in Susac syndrome (dated by TCRdb to about 2019). Regarding the research as a whole: Whether CD8+ T cell activation and differentiation in Susac syndrome was antigen driven was tested using repertoire sequencing. The study compared CD8+ T cell repertoire clonality among approximately twelve healthy donors, roughly 14 Susac syndrome patients and fewer than 19 multiple sclerosis patients.

Findings and caveats that apply to the study as a whole: The study acknowledged that relatively few individuals were included in the TCR sequencing and HLA analysis.

The TCR was taken from a human donor with multiple sclerosis. The specimen sequenced was CD8+ T cells from PBMCs. The chain links TRBV2 with TRBJ2-1, with 7 central nucleotides matching TRBD2. Here the CDR3 is given as CASSDGGREQFF. The nucleotide sequence is given as TGTGCCAGCAGTGACGGCGGGAGAGAGCAGTTCTTC.